The source of this T cell receptor (beta chain) is a study of CD8 T cells in Susac syndrome. General observations from the study: The study recognized that its TCR sequencing and HLA analysis covered a relatively small number of individuals.

Concerning this clonotype: Its target is not known.

Random hexamers served to reverse transcribe roughly 0.45 to 1 ug RNA. The method of amplification for TCR beta CDR3 was immunoSEQ multiplex PCR, covering 54 Vbeta and 13 Jbeta. TCRdb fed the immunoSEQ multiplex PCR reads into MiXCR, producing one record per CDR3 protein. The sample holds about 290,000 distinct CDR3 sequences, approximately 91% seen once. The study sequenced TCR beta in blood CD8+ and CD4+ T cells. Those who served as multiple sclerosis controls were treatment-naive patients with stable or active relapsing-remitting disease. The CDR3 is 15 residues long. With V trimmed by 3 bases and J by 5 bases, 5 bases remained unmatched. Germline assignment: CDR1 KGHSH and CDR2 LQKENI.

The chain carries TRBV18 and TRBJ1-5, with 9 bases lining up with TRBD1. This clonotype was obtained from a human donor with multiple sclerosis. Sequences were obtained from CD8+ T cells from PBMCs. This CDR3 is CASSPYRGQDQPQHF. The CDR3 coding sequence is TGTGCCAGCTCACCCTACAGGGGGCAGGATCAGCCCCAGCATTTT.